One sample yielded the 14 T cell receptor beta chains listed below, sequenced in a study of cytomegalovirus exposure and HLA in healthy donors. This PCR relied on a set of 60 Vbeta primers and 13 Jbeta primers. Profiling relied on immunoSEQ multiplex PCR, and the TCRdb table lists in-frame clones only, not all of them. The profile shows about 150,000 clones, roughly three fifths of them singletons. Sequencing was performed on PBMCs. Receptor source: a male donor in good health and CMV-seronegative.

The genes are TRBV19 and TRBJ1-4, with 10 bases aligning to TRBD1. CDR3 size: 15 residues. Germline CDR1 and CDR2: LNHDA and SQIVND (reference sequence). V dropped 2 bases and J dropped 8; count of bases not matched to a gene: 5. The CDR3 region has the DNA TGTGCCAGTAGTATATCGGGGACAGGGGAGGAAAAACTGTTTTTT. It yields the protein CASSISGTGEEKLFF.

V gene TRBV10-3 combines with J gene TRBJ1-1, with D perhaps TRBD1 (5 bases). Germline CDR1 and CDR2: ENHRY and SYGVKD. There are 16 residues in the CDR3. Trimming took 6 bases from V and 4 from J, leaving 21 bases between them. CDR3 residues: CAISGVGRELGTEAFF. The CDR3 DNA sequence: TGTGCCATCAGCGGAGTGGGCAGGGAATTGGGCACTGAAGCTTTCTTT.

The V and J genes are TRBV6-5 and TRBJ1-2; possibly TRBD1 for D (6 bases). V was shortened by 6 bases and J by 6 bases, with 14 bases between the two germline ends. The CDR3 totals 13 residues. CDR1 and CDR2 from the germline V gene are MNHEY and SVGAGI. Here the CDR3 reads CASSIRGSHGYTF. In DNA, the CDR3 is TGTGCCAGCAGCATAAGGGGGAGCCATGGCTACACCTTC.

The gene calls are TRBV7-6 and TRBJ1-1, with a possible D match to TRBD1 (6 bases). The ends were cut back, 1 base at V and 2 bases at J, with 8 bases in the middle. The CDR3 spans 14 residues. Looked up from germline, CDR1 is SGHVS and CDR2 is FNYEAQ. CDR3 in amino acids: CASSLVDSNTEAFF. The CDR3 DNA reads as TGTGCCAGCAGCTTAGTGGACAGTAACACTGAAGCTTTCTTT.

The V call is TRBV18, the J call TRBJ1-1, with D possibly being TRBD1 (5 bases). V lost 2 bases, J lost 6 bases, and 22 bases lay in between. In germline, CDR1 is KGHSH, CDR2 LQKENI. The CDR3 consists of 17 residues. CDR3 protein: CASSPEALGGGKSEAFF. DNA of the CDR3: TGTGCCAGCTCACCAGAGGCCCTGGGCGGGGGGAAGTCTGAAGCTTTCTTT.

The chain combines TRBV15 with TRBJ2-2; D is possibly TRBD1 (5 bases). From germline, CDR1 is LNHNV and CDR2 YYDKDF (reference sequence). V shed 0 bases and J shed 2 bases, with 13 bases lying between them. This CDR3 contains 17 residues. CDR3 bases: TGTGCCACCAGCAGAGATATAGGGGCAGCAAACACCGGGGAGCTGTTTTTT. It specifies CATSRDIGAANTGELFF.

The CDR3 DNA is TGTGCCAGTAGTACCGGACAGGAGCCCTACGAGCAGTACTTC. Translating gives CASSTGQEPYEQYF. V and J are TRBV19 and TRBJ2-7; 7 bases are a match to TRBD1. CDR1 is LNHDA and CDR2 is SQIVND in the germline V gene (reference sequence). There are 14 residues in the CDR3. V was pared by 4 bases and J by 2 bases, with 5 bases of the junction left unmatched.

The chain is built from TRBV29-1 and TRBJ2-3, with 9 nucleotides matching TRBD2. The V gene's germline CDR1 is SQVTM and CDR2 ANQGSEA. This CDR3 spans 15 amino acids. J gave up 3 bases and V 1 base, and 5 bases lay outside the gene matches. As DNA, the CDR3 is TGCAGCGTTGAAGGGGACGCGGGGGGGACAGATACGCAGTATTTT. Its translation is CSVEGDAGGTDTQYF.

This sequence joins TRBV7-9 and TRBJ2-2, with D unclear. V lost 1 base and J 6 bases, leaving 12 bases between the germline ends. The CDR3 is 15 amino acids. CDR1 and CDR2 (germline): SEHNR, FQNEAQ (reference sequence). The CDR3: CASSLVISFAGELFF. The CDR3 coding sequence is TGTGCCAGCAGCTTAGTAATTAGTTTCGCCGGGGAGCTGTTTTTT.

V and J are TRBV29-1 and TRBJ1-1; tentative D call: TRBD1 (5 bases). The germline V and J ends were trimmed by 7 bases and 2 bases, with 14 bases remaining between them. The CDR3 totals 13 residues. Germline loops: CDR1 SQVTM, CDR2 ANQGSEA. The DNA for the CDR3 is TGCAGCGCCACGCGGGGGGGTAACACTGAAGCTTTCTTT. This gives the protein CSATRGGNTEAFF.

V is TRBV13 and J is TRBJ1-1; no clear D gene. CDR1 and CDR2 (germline): PRHDT, FYEKMQ (reference sequence). V gave up 3 bases and J gave up 8 bases, with 13 bases separating them. This CDR3 is 13 amino acids long. The CDR3 is CASSLLRRREAFF. CDR3 bases: TGTGCCAGCAGCTTGCTCCGGAGGCGAGAAGCTTTCTTT.

This clone has a handful of counts. The V and J genes are TRBV27 and TRBJ2-7; 11 bases map to TRBD1. V lost 4 bases to trimming and J lost 3 bases; unmatched junction nucleotides: 8. This CDR3 has 16 amino acids. Germline values: CDR1 MNHEY, CDR2 SMNVEV (reference sequence). The CDR3 region has the DNA TGTGCCAGCAGTTCTCCGGGACAGGGGGGCCTCTACGAGCAGTACTTC. It codes for CASSSPGQGGLYEQYF.

V and J are TRBV5-1 and TRBJ2-7, with 10 bases lining up with TRBD1. This CDR3 is built from 15 residues. Germline lookup yields CDR1 SGHRS and CDR2 YFSETQ. V lost 3 bases and J lost 3; bases outside the gene matches: 6. CDR3: CASSSAGQGLYEQYF. In nucleotides, the CDR3 is TGCGCCAGCAGCTCAGCGGGACAGGGGCTCTACGAGCAGTACTTC.

This clone has a handful of counts. The chain joins TRBV2 to TRBJ1-1; maybe TRBD1 (5 bases). Per the germline V gene, CDR1 is SNHLY and CDR2 is FYNNEI. The CDR3 has 15 amino acids. V lost 6 bases, J lost 0 bases, and 14 bases lay in between. CDR3 sequence (DNA): TGTGCCAGCAGCCAATTACAGGTTATGAACACTGAAGCTTTCTTT. This sequence encodes CASSQLQVMNTEAFF.